The clone carrying this TCR beta chain has a handful of counts. Its antigen is not known. With 2 bases removed from V and 4 bases from J, the gap between germline ends came to 13 bases. Germline-derived CDR1 and CDR2 are KGHSH and LQKENI. This CDR3 region has 15 residues. The data were obtained in a study of beta chain features in type 1 diabetes. About the study: Researchers looked at over 100,000,000 sorted cells across all samples. Study-wide findings and caveats: All four CD4+ subsets of Type 1 diabetes patients contained TCRB CDR3s that were moderately but significantly shorter. PCR might favor shorter templates, but any such skew would affect patients and controls equally. When VDJ junctions were examined, type 1 diabetes patients showed fewer insertions and more deletions.

Sequenced material consisted of expressed TCRB transcripts (all of the isolated RNA was reverse transcribed). Repertoires were generated with immunoSEQ multiplex PCR, while TCRdb's copy carries only in-frame clones and drops some. The sample includes approximately 170,000 clones, about 7.9% of them seen just once. This clonotype was obtained from a man aged 18 to 35 with type 1 diabetes. This sequence joins TRBV18 and TRBJ2-3; a weak D match, TRBD1 (6 bases). What was sequenced was central memory CD4+ T cells from blood. Here the CDR3 reads CASSPARGLSDTQYF. DNA of the CDR3: TGTGCCAGCTCACCAGCCAGGGGTTTGTCAGATACGCAGTATTTT.